The entry below describes one T cell receptor (beta chain). Its antigen is undetermined. The sample comes from a study of monozygotic twins with inflammatory bowel disease. Study outcomes and limitations: Treatment differences in immunosuppression may have added variability to the repertoires of patients. It was observed that concordant and discordant twins did not differ in repertoire similarity, possibly given limited power. Individual T cell subtypes were not distinguishable.

TCRdb reprocessed the 5' RACE reads; each CDR3 protein has one entry and no DNA is given. Its clone listing holds fewer than 200,000 distinct CDR3 sequences. Germline values: CDR1 MNHEY, CDR2 SMNVEV (reference sequence). The CDR3 totals 13 residues. V usage is TRBV27 and J usage is TRBJ1-2. The origin of this receptor is a human donor with ulcerative colitis or Crohn's disease, or a healthy co-twin of an affected twin (not recorded which). The sequenced material came from blood. The CDR3 here is CASSLEGEAGYTF.